What follows describes a single T cell receptor beta chain. Its antigen is undetermined. Germline V gene data show CDR1 as SGHNT and CDR2 as YYREEE (reference sequence). V lost 4 bases and J lost 2; bases outside the gene matches: 7. CDR3 size: 15 residues. This sample is part of a study of beta chain features in type 1 diabetes. Study-level results: For patients, the naive, central memory and Treg TCRB repertoires appeared more alike than for healthy donors. The study found moderately but significantly shorter TCRB CDR3s in all four CD4+ subsets of Type 1 diabetes patients.

Reverse transcription of all isolated RNA meant that expressed TCRB transcripts were sequenced. TCRdb keeps only in-frame clones here, not all; method: immunoSEQ multiplex PCR. The table lists 130,000 or so clones, roughly 9.3% of them singletons, with nearly 0.65% in the top ten. The authors sorted CD4+ naive, central memory, regulatory and stem cell-like memory cells via CD45RO/CCR7/CD25/CD127/CD95/CD27. The specimen was central memory CD4+ T cells from blood. The clonotype originates from a woman between 35 and 50 years old in good health. The chain is built from TRBV5-4 and TRBJ2-5; 8 bases line up with TRBD2. The CDR3 nucleotides are TGTGCCAGCAGCCCGAGCGGGGGACTACAAGAGACCCAGTACTTC. The encoded protein is CASSPSGGLQETQYF.